This is a list of T cell receptor beta chains from one sample in a study of hypomethylating agent response in myelodysplastic syndrome. Generated by immunoSEQ multiplex PCR, the TCRdb table keeps only in-frame clones and is missing some. This sample yields roughly 6,000 clones, of which about 80% are seen a single time; 9.7% belongs to the top ten. Sequencing used bone marrow, obtained before or after starting hypomethylating agent treatment for myelodysplastic syndrome (not recorded which). The receptors shown here come from a human donor with myelodysplastic syndrome. Both conserved end residues are part of each CDR3. A D gene is named only where the DNA matches it firmly. Expanded clones are given a class, and other clones once, few, many or no size at all.

v_call	d_call	clone_size	j_call	cdr3_aa	cdr3_nt
TRBV5-6	-	-	TRBJ1-2	CASSSNGRGKGYGYTF	TGTGCCAGCAGCTCGAACGGTAGGGGAAAGGGTTATGGCTACACCTTC
TRBV5-1	-	-	TRBJ2-7	CASSLGATSDEQYF	TGCGCCAGCAGCTTGGGGGCTACTTCGGACGAGCAGTACTTC
TRBV7-9	-	few	TRBJ1-1	CASSSKTGMNTEAFF	TGTGCCAGCAGCTCAAAGACAGGAATGAACACTGAAGCTTTCTTT
TRBV10-3	-	-	TRBJ2-2	CAISENTGELFF	TGTGCCATCAGTGAAAACACCGGGGAGCTGTTTTTT
TRBV19	TRBD2	-	TRBJ2-7	CASSRTSGSAYEQYF	TGTGCCAGTAGTAGGACTAGCGGGAGTGCGTACGAGCAGTACTTC
TRBV14	TRBD1	-	TRBJ1-1	CASSQSRGHGIEAFF	TGTGCCAGCAGCCAGTCCAGGGGGCACGGGATTGAAGCTTTCTTT
TRBV5-1	-	once	TRBJ2-1	CASSLVGRGRNEQFF	TGCGCCAGCAGCTTGGTTGGCAGGGGACGGAATGAGCAGTTCTTC
TRBV7-2	TRBD1	-	TRBJ1-3	CASTADRGAGNTIYF	TGTGCCAGCACCGCGGACAGGGGCGCCGGGAACACCATATATTTT
TRBV9	TRBD2	-	TRBJ2-5	CASSARAGGETQYF	TGTGCCAGCAGCGCCAGAGCGGGAGGGGAGACCCAGTACTTC
TRBV4-1	-	-	TRBJ1-1	CASSQGGVNTEAFF	TGCGCCAGCAGCCAAGGCGGAGTGAACACTGAAGCTTTCTTT
TRBV10-3	-	-	TRBJ1-1	CAIRQALGGNTEAFF	TGTGCCATCCGACAGGCACTTGGAGGGAACACTGAAGCTTTCTTT
TRBV11-3	-	-	TRBJ2-3	CASSLGTWGMETDTQYF	TGTGCCAGCAGCTTAGGCACGTGGGGGATGGAGACAGATACGCAGTATTTT
TRBV9	TRBD2	-	TRBJ2-7	CASSVGPGTRGDEQYF	TGTGCCAGCAGCGTAGGACCCGGGACTAGGGGAGACGAGCAGTACTTC
TRBV2	-	-	TRBJ1-6	CASSESLQSGNSPLHF	TGTGCCAGCAGTGAATCCCTGCAGTCCGGTAATTCACCCCTCCACTTT
TRBV18	TRBD2	-	TRBJ2-2	CASFAGDTGELFF	TGTGCCAGCTTCGCGGGAGACACCGGGGAGCTGTTTTTT
TRBV5-1	-	-	TRBJ2-1	CASSLVAGSNEQFF	TGCGCCAGCAGCTTGGTGGCAGGAAGCAATGAGCAGTTCTTC
TRBV7-8	-	-	TRBJ1-3	CASSSTRVGNTIYF	TGTGCCAGCAGCTCGACGCGCGTCGGAAACACCATATATTTT
TRBV19	-	once	TRBJ2-6	CASSILVSGANVLTF	TGTGCCAGTAGTATATTAGTCTCTGGGGCCAACGTCCTGACTTTC
TRBV5-4	-	-	TRBJ1-2	CASSPNPRGRNGYTF	TGTGCCAGCAGCCCTAATCCGCGGGGAAGGAATGGCTACACCTTC
TRBV11-1	-	once	TRBJ2-6	CASSFPGISGANVLTF	TGTGCCAGCAGCTTCCCCGGGATTTCTGGGGCCAACGTCCTGACTTTC
TRBV5-6	-	-	TRBJ2-1	CASSLAGQNEQFF	TGTGCCAGCAGCTTGGCAGGGCAAAATGAGCAGTTCTTC
TRBV19	-	-	TRBJ1-6	CASSPIDSDSPLHF	TGTGCCAGTAGCCCCATCGACAGCGACTCACCCCTCCACTTT
TRBV6-1	-	-	TRBJ2-7	CASSEMRAGEQYF	TGTGCCAGCAGTGAAATGAGGGCAGGCGAGCAGTACTTC
TRBV27	-	-	TRBJ1-1	CASSLRRDGQRNTEAFF	TGTGCCAGCAGTCTACGCCGGGACGGACAACGGAACACTGAAGCTTTCTTT
TRBV7-2	-	few	TRBJ2-3	CASSRTEGGGNTQYF	TGTGCCAGCAGTCGTACGGAGGGGGGTGGGAATACGCAGTATTTT
TRBV6-6	-	-	TRBJ2-7	CASYSSYEQYF	TGTGCCAGCTATAGCTCCTACGAGCAGTACTTC
TRBV6-6	-	-	TRBJ2-5	CASSFGRETQYF	TGTGCCAGCAGTTTCGGTCGGGAGACCCAGTACTTC
TRBV19	TRBD1	-	TRBJ2-5	CATGTGWNQETQYF	TGTGCCACTGGGACAGGGTGGAACCAAGAGACCCAGTACTTC
TRBV11-3	TRBD2	-	TRBJ2-1	CASSPELAGVRNEQFF	TGTGCCAGCAGCCCCGAACTAGCGGGAGTGCGCAATGAGCAGTTCTTC
TRBV7-9	-	large	TRBJ2-7	CASSPRGGLNEQYF	TGTGCCAGCAGCCCCCGCGGAGGGCTCAACGAGCAGTACTTC
TRBV27	-	-	TRBJ2-1	CASSPAPYNEQFF	TGTGCCAGCAGCCCAGCCCCCTACAATGAGCAGTTCTTC
TRBV5-1	-	-	TRBJ1-1	CASSLDGGGEAFF	TGCGCCAGCAGCTTGGATGGTGGGGGCGAAGCTTTCTTT
TRBV7-4	TRBD2	-	TRBJ2-5	CASSPGLAGAVETQYF	TGTGCCAGCAGCCCCGGACTAGCGGGGGCTGTAGAGACCCAGTACTTC
TRBV29-1	TRBD2	-	TRBJ2-5	CSVGWALAVKETQYF	TGCAGCGTTGGTTGGGCACTAGCGGTTAAAGAGACCCAGTACTTC
TRBV6-6	-	-	TRBJ1-2	CASSRTDRAGYTF	TGTGCCAGCAGCCGAACAGACCGGGCTGGCTACACCTTC
TRBV15	-	-	TRBJ1-2	CATSRPNRDGYTF	TGTGCCACCAGCAGGCCAAACAGGGATGGCTACACCTTC
TRBV28	-	-	TRBJ1-2	CASSLSGYGYTF	TGTGCCAGCAGTTTAAGTGGCTATGGCTACACCTTC
TRBV2	TRBD1	-	TRBJ2-3	CASRPDRADTQYF	TGTGCCAGCAGGCCCGACAGGGCAGATACGCAGTATTTT
TRBV28	-	-	TRBJ1-2	CASSTPDSIGLGYGYTF	TGTGCCAGCAGCACCCCCGACAGTATCGGACTTGGTTATGGCTACACCTTC
TRBV5-6	-	-	TRBJ2-3	CASSFAADTQYF	TGTGCCAGCAGCTTCGCCGCAGATACGCAGTATTTT
TRBV21-1	-	large	TRBJ1-2	CASNRTVYGYTF	TGTGCCAGCAACAGGACAGTCTATGGCTACACCTTC
TRBV6-5	-	-	TRBJ1-2	CASSPTLNYGYTF	TGTGCCAGCAGCCCGACACTAAACTATGGCTACACCTTC
TRBV5-1	-	-	TRBJ2-4	CASRDDLAGTQYF	TGCGCCAGCAGAGATGACCTGGCGGGGACTCAGTACTTC
TRBV15	-	-	TRBJ2-1	CATSRDPSLGNNEQFF	TGTGCCACCAGCAGAGACCCTAGCCTCGGGAACAATGAGCAGTTCTTC